This is a list of T cell receptor beta chains from one sample in a study of CD8+CD57+ T cells in acquired aplastic anemia. MiXCR, applied by TCRdb to the reads, yields one record per CDR3 protein. The sample contains 250,000 to 300,000 distinct CDR3 sequences, roughly 50% of which appear only once. Sequenced input: sorted CD4+, CD8+, or CD8+CD57+ T cells (not recorded which) from PBMCs. These TCRs come from a human donor with severe aplastic anemia or a healthy control (not recorded which). The CDR3 runs from the conserved cysteine through the conserved F or W. D genes are given only for firm matches. Rows may omit the clone size; those that give it use once, few, many or a size class.

j_gene | abundance | len | d_gene | v_gene | CDR3aa | CDR3nt
TRBJ1-1 | - | 17 | - | TRBV14 | CASSQDGRGGTRTEAFF | TGTGCCAGCAGCCAAGATGGGCGAGGCGGGACAAGGACTGAAGCTTTCTTT
TRBJ1-1 | - | 13 | - | TRBV2 | CASKFRGNTEAFF | TGTGCCAGCAAGTTCCGGGGTAACACTGAAGCTTTCTTT
TRBJ2-2 | - | 13 | - | TRBV7-9 | CASSSTDTGELFF | TGTGCCAGCAGCTCTACCGACACCGGGGAGCTGTTTTTT
TRBJ2-7 | - | 14 | - | TRBV5-1 | CASSLATSYYEQYF | TGCGCCAGCAGCTTGGCGACATCTTACTACGAGCAGTACTTC
TRBJ2-2 | many | 14 | - | TRBV2 | CASTGRDNTGELFF | TGTGCCAGTACAGGGAGGGATAACACCGGGGAGCTGTTTTTT
TRBJ1-5 | once | 15 | TRBD1 | TRBV19 | CASSILGTGGSTQHF | TGTGCCAGTAGTATCTTAGGGACAGGGGGCTCGACCCAGCATTTT
TRBJ1-1 | many | 15 | - | TRBV19 | CASRDVGGVSTEAFF | TGTGCCAGTAGGGACGTTGGGGGGGTTAGCACTGAAGCTTTCTTT
TRBJ2-6 | few | 18 | TRBD1 | TRBV10-1 | CASSEGTGGLSGANVLTF | TGCGCCAGCAGTGAAGGGACAGGGGGCCTCTCTGGGGCCAACGTCCTGACTTTC
TRBJ2-1 | many | 17 | TRBD2 | TRBV7-3 | CASSLRTSGDLGEEQFF | TGTGCCAGCAGCCTACGGACTAGCGGGGACCTAGGGGAAGAGCAGTTCTTC
TRBJ1-5 | few | 14 | TRBD1 | TRBV10-2 | CASRETGGNQPQHF | TGCGCCAGCAGGGAAACAGGGGGCAATCAGCCCCAGCATTTT
TRBJ2-7 | - | 14 | - | TRBV2 | CASSDWSGSYEQYF | TGTGCCAGCAGTGACTGGAGCGGTTCCTACGAGCAGTACTTC
TRBJ2-7 | - | 13 | - | TRBV4-1 | CASSQEGRYEQYF | TGCGCAAGCAGCCAAGAGGGGCGCTACGAGCAGTACTTC
TRBJ2-7 | - | 13 | TRBD2 | TRBV7-4 | CASSFAGAYEQYF | TGTGCCAGCAGCTTCGCGGGGGCCTACGAGCAGTACTTC
TRBJ2-3 | - | 20 | - | TRBV7-2 | CASSLDPPAGHYTSTDTQYF | TGTGCCAGCAGCCTAGACCCCCCCGCGGGGCACTACACTAGCACAGATACGCAGTATTTT
TRBJ2-1 | - | 18 | - | TRBV4-1 | CASTPAIQGVAAHNEQFF | TGTGCCAGCACCCCCGCAATCCAGGGGGTAGCGGCTCACAATGAGCAGTTCTTC
TRBJ2-7 | many | 12 | - | TRBV12-3/TRBV12-4 | CASRGDSTEQYF | TGTGCCAGCAGGGGAGACAGCACCGAGCAGTACTTC
TRBJ1-2 | few | 11 | - | TRBV12-3/TRBV12-4 | CASSIVLGYTF | TGTGCCAGCAGTATTGTCCTCGGCTACACCTTC
TRBJ1-5 | - | 12 | - | TRBV13 | CASSVKNQPQHF | TGTGCCAGCAGCGTGAAGAATCAGCCCCAGCATTTT
TRBJ2-7 | - | 12 | TRBD2 | TRBV29-1 | CSVGTSGYEQYF | TGCAGCGTTGGGACTAGCGGGTACGAGCAGTACTTC
TRBJ2-3 | many | 15 | TRBD2 | TRBV6-5 | CASSFSGGGTDTQYF | TGTGCCAGCAGTTTTAGCGGGGGGGGCACAGATACGCAGTATTTT
TRBJ2-1 | - | 13 | - | TRBV29-1 | CSVEDPTGWNQFF | TGCAGCGTTGAAGATCCTACAGGTTGGAATCAGTTCTTC
TRBJ2-5 | few | 15 | - | TRBV7-9 | CASSFRFSLEGTQYF | TGTGCCAGCAGTTTTCGCTTTAGCCTTGAGGGGACCCAGTACTTC
TRBJ1-4 | few | 15 | TRBD1 | TRBV3-1 | CASSQDHRGFRKLFF | TGTGCCAGCAGCCAAGACCACAGGGGTTTTCGAAAACTGTTTTTT
TRBJ1-5 | many | 15 | TRBD1 | TRBV7-2 | CASSPQTGANQPQHF | TGTGCCAGCAGCCCACAGACAGGGGCGAATCAGCCCCAGCATTTT
TRBJ1-4 | - | 14 | - | TRBV20-1 | CSVRRVATNEKLFF | TGCAGTGTCCGCCGTGTAGCAACTAATGAAAAACTGTTTTTT
TRBJ2-7 | - | 15 | TRBD2 | TRBV5-1 | CASSGLSGVNYEQYF | TGCGCCAGCAGCGGACTTAGCGGGGTAAACTACGAGCAGTACTTC
TRBJ1-2 | many | 14 | - | TRBV5-6 | CASIPWGRDYGYTF | TGTGCCAGCATCCCGTGGGGGCGCGACTATGGCTACACCTTC
TRBJ2-7 | - | 17 | TRBD2 | TRBV7-9 | CASSSDPGLAGGEEQYF | TGTGCCAGCAGCTCCGACCCGGGACTAGCGGGAGGGGAAGAGCAGTACTTC
TRBJ2-1 | once | 15 | TRBD2 | TRBV5-1 | CASSFSGESYNEQFF | TGCGCCAGCAGTTTTAGCGGGGAATCCTACAATGAGCAGTTCTTC
TRBJ1-2 | once | 13 | - | TRBV6-5 | CASSRGGGYGYTF | TGTGCCAGCAGCCGTGGGGGCGGGTATGGCTACACCTTC
TRBJ1-3 | - | 14 | TRBD1 | TRBV25-1 | CASSDQGQGNTIYF | TGTGCCAGCAGTGATCAGGGACAGGGGAACACCATATATTTT
TRBJ2-7 | - | 17 | TRBD2 | TRBV15 | CATSRDPGLLAGIEQYF | TGTGCCACCAGCAGAGATCCTGGGCTCCTAGCGGGGATTGAGCAGTACTTC
TRBJ2-7 | - | 15 | - | TRBV7-9 | CASSLHQGSSYEQYF | TGTGCCAGCAGCTTACACCAGGGCAGCTCCTACGAGCAGTACTTC
TRBJ1-1 | once | 14 | TRBD1 | TRBV2 | CASRGGGASTEAFF | TGTGCCAGCAGAGGAGGGGGCGCGAGCACTGAAGCTTTCTTT
TRBJ2-2 | - | 20 | - | TRBV2 | CASSVGTDSPLHFGNGELFF | -
TRBJ2-7 | - | 16 | TRBD1 | TRBV14 | CASSQGNRGDAYEQYF | TGTGCCAGCAGCCAAGGGAACAGGGGGGACGCCTACGAGCAGTACTTC
TRBJ1-2 | - | 12 | - | TRBV6-6 | CASSPTGNGYTF | TGTGCCAGCAGTCCGACGGGTAATGGCTACACCTTC
TRBJ2-7 | - | 15 | TRBD2 | TRBV7-2 | CASSLLGGGGKEQYF | TGTGCCAGCAGCCTCCTGGGCGGGGGAGGGAAAGAGCAGTACTTC
TRBJ2-1 | few | 14 | TRBD1 | TRBV7-2 | CASRTGEVVNEQFF | TGTGCCAGCAGGACAGGGGAGGTGGTGAATGAGCAGTTCTTC
TRBJ2-7 | - | 12 | - | TRBV2 | CASRLGFFEQYF | TGTGCCAGCAGACTAGGTTTCTTCGAGCAGTACTTC
TRBJ2-7 | few | 12 | TRBD1 | TRBV20-1 | CSAPDRHYEQYF | TGCAGTGCTCCGGACAGGCACTACGAGCAGTACTTC
TRBJ2-3 | - | 22 | TRBD2 | TRBV25-1 | CASSDPAPLGLLTSGYTDTQYF | TGTGCCAGCAGTGATCCCGCGCCCCTCGGACTCCTTACTAGCGGGTACACAGATACGCAGTATTTT
TRBJ2-2 | - | 16 | TRBD2 | TRBV7-8 | CASSLAGLAGTGELFF | TGTGCCAGCAGCTTAGCTGGACTAGCGGGGACCGGGGAGCTGTTTTTT
TRBJ2-5 | few | 14 | - | TRBV20-1 | CSARVRDNWETQYF | TGCAGTGCTAGAGTGAGGGACAATTGGGAGACCCAGTACTTC
TRBJ1-6 | - | 14 | - | TRBV25-1 | CASSASGINSPLHF | TGTGCCAGCAGTGCGTCAGGGATAAATTCACCCCTCCACTTT
TRBJ1-6 | - | 8 | - | TRBV19 | CASSIIHF | TGTGCCAGTAGTATCATCCACTTT
TRBJ2-1 | once | 13 | - | TRBV15 | CATTSPTYNEQFF | TGTGCCACCACCAGTCCCACGTACAATGAGCAGTTCTTC
TRBJ2-7 | many | 14 | TRBD2 | TRBV30 | CAWKSGMGTNEQYF | TGTGCCTGGAAGAGCGGGATGGGAACCAACGAGCAGTACTTC
TRBJ2-7 | - | 11 | - | TRBV29-1 | CSQVRGHEQYF | TGCAGCCAAGTGAGGGGCCACGAGCAGTACTTC
TRBJ2-7 | - | 13 | TRBD1 | TRBV7-2 | CASSLNRQGEQYF | TGTGCCAGCAGCCTCAATAGACAGGGGGAGCAGTACTTC
TRBJ1-1 | few | 13 | - | TRBV24-1 | CATSARASVEAFF | TGTGCCACCAGTGCCCGGGCTTCGGTTGAAGCTTTCTTT
TRBJ2-3 | few | 16 | TRBD2 | TRBV24-1 | CATSDLKRGGTDTQYF | TGTGCCACCAGTGATTTAAAGCGGGGAGGCACAGATACGCAGTATTTT